These 29 T cell receptor beta chains came from one sample sequenced in a study of T cell responses to AZD1222 COVID-19 vaccine. Sequencing used immunoSEQ multiplex PCR; TCRdb keeps in-frame clones, though not all of them. The sample carries 100,000 to 140,000 clones, around 92% recorded once. The source material was peripheral blood, sampled on day 0 of AZD1222 vaccination. These TCRs come from an adult in good health.

The chain uses TRBV6-6 and TRBJ2-7; 8 bases are a match to TRBD1. This CDR3 comprises 15 residues. CDR1 and CDR2 (germline): MNHNY, SVGAGI (reference sequence). V lost 7 bases to trimming and J lost 6 bases; unmatched junction nucleotides: 14. The CDR3 region has the DNA TGTGCCAGCACTTTTGGGACAACAGGGGGAGGCGAGCAGTACTTC. This translates into CASTFGTTGGGEQYF.

V usage is TRBV5-1 and J usage is TRBJ1-1; no reliable D call. The V gene lost 2 bases and the J gene lost 0 bases, with 11 bases spanning the gap. This CDR3 region has 15 residues. Per the germline V gene, CDR1 is SGHRS and CDR2 is YFSETQ. In nucleotides, the CDR3 is TGCGCCAGCAGCTTTTCCCCCGAACTGAACACTGAAGCTTTCTTT. Translated: CASSFSPELNTEAFF.

The V gene is TRBV7-2, the J gene TRBJ2-3, with TRBD2 matching over 15 bases. This CDR3 is 16 amino acids long. Per the germline V gene, CDR1 is SGHTA and CDR2 is FQGNSA. V gave up 5 bases and J gave up 8 bases; unmatched junction bases: 8. The CDR3 DNA follows: TGTGCCAGCAGCCCTAACTCGGGACTAGCGGGAGGTACGCAGTATTTT. Its protein product is CASSPNSGLAGGTQYF.

This clone was found once. The V and J genes are TRBV27 and TRBJ2-1; 8 bases map to TRBD2. The CDR3 sequence is 15 residues long. V shed 3 bases and J 6 bases; nucleotides not matched to a gene: 7. From germline, CDR1 is MNHEY and CDR2 SMNVEV (reference sequence). Written as DNA, the CDR3 is TGTGCCAGCAGTTTTCTATCCGGGAGGGGCAATGAGCAGTTCTTC. Amino acid sequence: CASSFLSGRGNEQFF.

This chain links TRBV6-4 with TRBJ2-1, with 7 bases that match TRBD1. The germline CDR1 and CDR2 sequences are MRHNA and SNTAGT. The J segment lost 7 bases and the V segment lost 5 bases, leaving 8 bases of the junction unmatched. The CDR3 runs 14 residues. CDR3 DNA sequence: TGTGCCAGCAGTCTGGCAGGGGGTAGTAATGAGCAGTTCTTC. Translation: CASSLAGGSNEQFF.

This chain uses TRBV11-3 with TRBJ2-7; D is ambiguous. The CDR3 runs 12 residues. Trimming took 1 base from V and 4 from J, leaving 5 bases between them. Germline CDR1 reads SGHNT; CDR2 reads YENEEA. The CDR3 sequence is CASSLGDYEQYF. The CDR3, as DNA: TGTGCCAGCAGCTTAGGGGATTACGAGCAGTACTTC. The full variable domain, completed using reference TRBV11-3 and TRBJ2-7, is EAGVVQSPRYKIIEKKQPVAFWCNPISGHNTLYWYLQNLGQGPELLIRYENEEAVDDSQLPKDRFSAERLKGVDSTLKIQPAELGDSAVYLCASSLGDYEQYFGPGTRLTVT.

This clone was detected ten times or more. This sequence joins TRBV7-3 and TRBJ2-5; 9 positions agree with TRBD2. J was trimmed by 2 bases and V by 5 bases; bases with no gene match: 9. The germline CDR1 and CDR2 sequences are SGHTA and FQGTGA. This CDR3 is 16 amino acids long. The CDR3 DNA reads as TGTGCCAGCAGCCTCCACTCACTAGCGGGTCAAGAGACCCAGTACTTC. Translation: CASSLHSLAGQETQYF. Full variable domain (remainder filled in from reference TRBV7-3 and TRBJ2-5): GAGVSQTPSNKVTEKGKYVELRCDPISGHTALYWYRQSLGQGPEFLIYFQGTGAADDSGLPNDRFFAVRPEGSVSTLKIQRTERGDSAVYLCASSLHSLAGQETQYFGPGTRLLVL.

The table lists this clone with a count of one. The J gene is TRBJ1-6, the V gene TRBV28, with D maybe TRBD1 (5 bases). V dropped 3 bases and J dropped 7 bases, with 10 bases sitting between them. The CDR3 sequence is 14 residues long. Per the germline V gene, CDR1 is MDHEN and CDR2 is SYDVKM. The CDR3 spells CASSFLGVNSPLHF. The CDR3 coding sequence is TGTGCCAGCAGTTTTCTAGGGGTGAATTCACCCCTCCACTTT.

In this sample, this clone turned up a few times. The chain uses TRBV7-2 and TRBJ1-4; D unresolved. The V end lost 0 bases, the J end lost 8 bases, and 13 bases lay between the germline ends. Germline loops: CDR1 SGHTA, CDR2 FQGNSA. The CDR3 covers 15 residues. CDR3 bases: TGTGCCAGCAGCTTAGCGGAGGGTATGGGAGAAAAACTGTTTTTT. Residues: CASSLAEGMGEKLFF.

CDR3 sequence reads: CATSDWSSGASTDTQYF. As DNA, the CDR3 is TGTGCCACCAGTGATTGGTCTAGCGGGGCTAGCACAGATACGCAGTATTTT. The gene calls are TRBV24-1 and TRBJ2-3; 9 bases align to TRBD2. Germline V gene lookup returns CDR1 KGHDR and CDR2 SFDVKD. V was pared by 2 bases and J by 0 bases, with 5 bases of the junction left unmatched. The length of the CDR3 is 17 residues.

At least ten counts were recorded for this clone. This sequence joins TRBV9 and TRBJ2-2; TRBD2 matches at 12 bases. Germline V gene data show CDR1 as SGDLS and CDR2 as YYNGEE. The CDR3 has 16 residues. V was pared by 4 bases and J by 7 bases, with 8 bases of the junction left unmatched. The CDR3 region has the DNA TGTGCCAGCAGCAATCGTCTAGCGGGAGGGGTCGGGGAGCTGTTTTTT. It encodes CASSNRLAGGVGELFF.

The V call is TRBV5-6, the J call TRBJ1-5; D not resolved. Germline CDR1 SGHDT, CDR2 YYEEEE. The CDR3 covers 12 residues. V dropped 0 bases and J dropped 7 bases, with 5 bases sitting between them. As DNA, the CDR3 is TGTGCCAGCAGCTTGGGATTACAGCCCCAGCATTTT. Translating gives CASSLGLQPQHF.

CDR3: CASSSGTGQQPQHF. Written as DNA, the CDR3 is TGTGCCAGCAGTTCCGGGACGGGACAACAGCCCCAGCATTTT. V gene TRBV6-5 combines with J gene TRBJ1-5, with D perhaps TRBD1 (6 bases). The CDR3 contains 14 residues. Germline V gene data show CDR1 as MNHEY and CDR2 as SVGAGI. Trimming removed 4 bases from V and 7 bases from J, with 14 bases in between.

J is TRBJ2-1 and V is TRBV18; 7 bases line up with TRBD1. The CDR3 covers 15 residues. In germline, CDR1 is KGHSH, CDR2 LQKENI. Trimming cost V 3 bases and J 6 bases; bases outside gene matches: 8. CDR3 protein: CASSPDRDRFNEQFF. CDR3 bases: TGTGCCAGCTCACCCGACAGGGACCGGTTCAATGAGCAGTTCTTC.

V and J are TRBV19 and TRBJ2-2; 13 bases are shared with TRBD2. The germline CDR1 and CDR2 sequences are LNHDA and SQIVND (reference sequence). This CDR3 is built from 18 residues. V was pared by 5 bases and J by 4 bases, with 10 bases of the junction left unmatched. Written as DNA, the CDR3 is TGTGCCAGTAGTGTAGCGATGGGACTAGCGGGATCCACCGGGGAGCTGTTTTTT. Translation gives CASSVAMGLAGSTGELFF.

This chain uses TRBV18 with TRBJ1-2; no definite D call. Per germline, CDR1 KGHSH and CDR2 LQKENI. The CDR3 is 15 amino acids. V was cut by 1 base and J by 0 bases, with 9 bases left in between. The CDR3 loop reads CASSPLYRTNYGYTF. The CDR3 coding sequence is TGTGCCAGCTCACCACTGTATAGGACTAACTATGGCTACACCTTC.

The genes are TRBV27 and TRBJ2-3, with D perhaps being TRBD1 or TRBD2 (5 bases each). Per germline, CDR1 MNHEY and CDR2 SMNVEV (reference sequence). V lost 3 bases, J lost 2 bases, and 12 bases lay in between. The CDR3 runs 15 residues. CDR3 sequence reads: CASSFGGFSTDTQYF. The CDR3 coding sequence is TGTGCCAGCAGTTTTGGGGGTTTTTCCACAGATACGCAGTATTTT.

Of note for this clone: This specimen includes other DNA sequences encoding the same CDR3. The chain is built from TRBV18 and TRBJ2-3; D is ambiguous. Trimming pared 6 bases from V and 6 bases from J, leaving 10 bases between. The CDR3 runs 12 residues. CDR1 KGHSH and CDR2 LQKENI come from the germline V gene. CDR3 protein: CASSPAADTQYF. CDR3 sequence (DNA): TGTGCCAGCTCTCCTGCCGCCGATACGCAGTATTTT. The full variable domain, its missing parts supplied by reference TRBV18 and TRBJ2-3, is NAGVMQNPRHLVRRRGQEARLRCSPMKGHSHVYWYRQLPEEGLKFMVYLQKENIIDESGMPKERFSAEFPKEGPSILRIQQVVRGDSAAYFCASSPAADTQYFGPGTRLTVL.

The V call is TRBV30, the J call TRBJ1-5; perhaps TRBD1 as D (5 bases). In germline, CDR1 is GTSNPN, CDR2 SVGIG (reference sequence). CDR3 length: 14 amino acids. V dropped 2 bases and J dropped 5 bases, with 13 bases sitting between them. The CDR3 DNA reads TGTGCCTGGAGTCCTCGGGTGGGGGATCAGCCCCAGCATTTT. Translating it yields CAWSPRVGDQPQHF.

This rearrangement joins TRBV27 to TRBJ1-6; 8 bases are shared with TRBD1. V lost 8 bases to trimming and J lost 0 bases; unmatched junction nucleotides: 21. The CDR3 is made up of 21 amino acids. Germline CDR1 reads MNHEY; CDR2 reads SMNVEV (reference sequence). Here the CDR3 DNA reads TGTGCCAGCGGATCCAGTCGGGGACAGGCAAAAGGAAGCTCCTATAATTCACCCCTCCACTTT. This gives the protein CASGSSRGQAKGSSYNSPLHF.

With regard to this clone: At one end the junction does not follow the germline gene, possibly because of a read error. The J gene is TRBJ2-7, the V gene TRBV14; D call uncertain. The CDR3 spans 11 residues. Germline assignment: CDR1 SGHDN and CDR2 FVKESK. CDR3 residues: CASSQDTGPHF. The CDR3 nucleotides are TGTGCCAGCAGCCAAGATACGGGTCCGCACTTC.

The rearrangement uses TRBV5-1 and TRBJ1-5; no reliable D call. V dropped 2 bases and J dropped 0 bases, with 12 bases sitting between them. Germline loops: CDR1 SGHRS, CDR2 YFSETQ. There are 16 residues in the CDR3. CDR3 sequence: CASSLFPGNSNQPQHF. CDR3 coding DNA: TGCGCCAGCAGCTTATTTCCGGGAAATAGCAATCAGCCCCAGCATTTT.

The chain is built from TRBV3-1 (or the pseudogene TRBV3-2) and TRBJ2-7, with a weak D call TRBD2 (6 bases). CDR3 length: 13 residues. Germline V gene lookup returns CDR1 LGHDT and CDR2 YNNKEL (reference sequence). Trimming stripped 7 bases from V and 7 bases from J, with 17 bases between. The CDR3 region is CASTEDYHGEQYF. In DNA, the CDR3 is TGTGCCAGCACCGAGGACTACCACGGGGAGCAGTACTTC.

The V gene is TRBV9, the J gene TRBJ2-5, with 8 bases lining up with TRBD2. In germline, CDR1 is SGDLS, CDR2 YYNGEE. V lost 3 bases to trimming and J lost 2 bases; unmatched junction nucleotides: 3. This CDR3 region has 14 residues. CDR3 amino acids: CASSAGTSQETQYF. The CDR3 DNA follows: TGTGCCAGCAGCGCCGGGACTAGTCAAGAGACCCAGTACTTC.

The J gene is TRBJ1-5, the V gene TRBV24-1, with D unclear. CDR1 is KGHDR, CDR2 SFDVKD, per germline. The CDR3 consists of 16 residues. V was trimmed by 4 bases and J by 3 bases, leaving 15 bases between them. CDR3 DNA sequence: TGTGCCACCAGTGACACTAAAAGCGGGTTCAATCAGCCCCAGCATTTT. Translating gives CATSDTKSGFNQPQHF.

The chain is built from TRBV27 and TRBJ1-5; a weak D match, TRBD1 (5 bases). CDR3 length: 14 residues. The germline gives CDR1 MNHEY, CDR2 SMNVEV (reference sequence). The V gene lost 6 bases and the J gene lost 1 base, with 10 bases spanning the gap. Written as DNA, the CDR3 is TGTGCCAGCAGGGGCGGGGCGAGCAATCAGCCCCAGCATTTT. As protein: CASRGGASNQPQHF.

The chain carries TRBV11-2 and TRBJ2-3; the match to TRBD2 covers 10 bases. Germline V gene sequence: CDR1 SGHAT, CDR2 FQNNGV. CDR3 length: 15 residues. J was trimmed by 1 base and V by 5 bases; bases with no gene match: 3. The CDR3 DNA is TGTGCCAGCAGCACCGGGACTAGCGGCACAGATACGCAGTATTTT. Residues: CASSTGTSGTDTQYF.

V gene TRBV6-2 or TRBV6-3 combines with J gene TRBJ1-2; the match to TRBD1 covers 10 bases. Germline V gene sequence: CDR1 MNHEY, CDR2 SVGEGT. This CDR3 spans 15 amino acids. With 4 bases clipped from V and 6 bases from J, the junction kept 8 bases outside the gene matches. CDR3 protein: CASSSRTGGFHGYTF. DNA for the CDR3: TGTGCCAGCAGTTCTCGGACAGGGGGATTTCATGGCTACACCTTC.

J is TRBJ2-3 and V is TRBV5-1; D remains unclear. Germline CDR1 SGHRS, CDR2 YFSETQ. The ends were cut back, 1 base at V and 4 bases at J, with 7 bases in the middle. The CDR3 consists of 13 residues. CDR3 amino acids: CASSLPISDTQYF. The CDR3 nucleotides are TGCGCCAGCAGCTTGCCCATATCAGATACGCAGTATTTT.